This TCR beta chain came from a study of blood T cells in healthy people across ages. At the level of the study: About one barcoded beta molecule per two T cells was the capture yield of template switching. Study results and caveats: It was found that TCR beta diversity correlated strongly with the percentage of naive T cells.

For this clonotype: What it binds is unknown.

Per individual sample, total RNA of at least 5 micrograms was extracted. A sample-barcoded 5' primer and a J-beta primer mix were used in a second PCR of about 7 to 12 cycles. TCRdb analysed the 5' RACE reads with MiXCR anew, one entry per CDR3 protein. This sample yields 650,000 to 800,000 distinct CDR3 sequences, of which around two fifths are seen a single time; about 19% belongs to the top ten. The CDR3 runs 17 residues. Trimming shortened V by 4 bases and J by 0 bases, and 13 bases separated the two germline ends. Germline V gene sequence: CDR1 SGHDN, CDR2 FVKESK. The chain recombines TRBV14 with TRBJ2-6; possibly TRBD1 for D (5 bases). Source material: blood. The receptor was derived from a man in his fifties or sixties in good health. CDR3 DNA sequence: TGTGCCAGCAGCCGCTTGGGTGGGGCCTCTGGGGCCAACGTCCTGACTTTC. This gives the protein CASSRLGGASGANVLTF.